A selection of T cell receptor beta chains follows, all from one sample in a study of T cells in Graves' hyperthyroidism and ophthalmopathy. TCRdb reprocessed the multiplex PCR reads via MiXCR and lists one record per CDR3 protein. The sample has roughly 700,000 distinct CDR3 sequences, 14% seen once; the top ten hold about 9.4%. Sequencing used blood. The receptors shown here come from a young woman with Graves' hyperthyroidism. CDR3s leave out the opening cysteine and the closing phenylalanine or tryptophan. Not all rows give a size; the values are once, few, many and, for expanded clones, a class.

j_call clone_size v_call cdr3_aa
TRBJ2-1 many TRBV15 ATSRDYRNGEQF
TRBJ2-1 many TRBV28 ASSLHLAGVGEQF
TRBJ1-1 many TRBV18 ASSPGQTNTEAF
TRBJ2-1 few TRBV19 ASRRGRNEQF
TRBJ2-7 many TRBV30 AWSGTSGRYEQY
TRBJ2-3 few TRBV5-6 ASRVGRKSGGPMTDTQY
TRBJ1-1 many TRBV2 ASSERRDFGTEAF
TRBJ2-1 many TRBV5-1 ASSLAGYNNEQF
TRBJ2-1 many TRBV20-1 SASRMANNEQF
TRBJ2-2 - TRBV2 ASLTGRGAGELF
TRBJ1-3 - TRBV25-1 ASSEYGGNTIY
TRBJ2-7 - TRBV29-1 SVYGGWPYEQY
TRBJ2-2 - TRBV6-1 ASSEIGGANTGELF
TRBJ2-3 many TRBV3-1 ASSQVFQRHTDTQY
TRBJ1-2 few TRBV6-1 ASSQSSYGYT
TRBJ2-3 many TRBV29-1 SVEGRLAQGTDTQY
TRBJ2-1 - TRBV20-1 SAPGLAGSSYNEQF
TRBJ1-1 few TRBV20-1 SARDRQLRVAF
TRBJ2-1 many TRBV30 AWTREGRYNEQF
TRBJ1-1 - TRBV6-2/TRBV6-3 ASSYGASEAF
TRBJ1-6 few TRBV6-2/TRBV6-3 ASSYRGNSPLH
TRBJ2-1 few TRBV20-1 SARDPREGPWQF
TRBJ1-5 many TRBV12-3/TRBV12-4 ASSTTGVGNQPQH
TRBJ2-5 - TRBV10-2 ASRPGGVETQY
TRBJ2-1 few TRBV7-8 ASSLPSGINEQF
TRBJ2-2 many TRBV14 ASSQRENTGELF
TRBJ1-5 many TRBV6-2/TRBV6-3 ASSYSGARNNQPQH
TRBJ1-3 - TRBV25-1 ASSETDLHSGNTIY
TRBJ2-5 few TRBV7-2 ASSSGTGGWTQY
TRBJ1-1 many TRBV4-1 ASSQVRSDTEAF
TRBJ1-5 - TRBV6-1 ASRERRQGDKGNQPQH
TRBJ2-7 many TRBV5-6 ASSYGGVGYEQY
TRBJ1-1 - TRBV7-9 ASSQTGGGDTEAF
TRBJ2-2 - TRBV27 ASSGLAGVAGELF
TRBJ2-7 many TRBV5-6 ASSLPGGRSEQY
TRBJ1-3 - TRBV7-9 ASSSGDRTTIY
TRBJ2-7 many TRBV18 ASSPEAHSYEQY
TRBJ2-7 - TRBV6-2/TRBV6-3 ASGLAVAYEQY
TRBJ2-1 few TRBV19 ASSPHETPGYNEQF
TRBJ2-1 many TRBV7-2 ASSPSGGLAGDEQF
TRBJ2-7 few TRBV12-5 ASGPDGTYEQY
TRBJ2-1 many TRBV29-1 SALGLAEYNEQF
TRBJ2-3 many TRBV30 AWTLGGPSPADTQY
TRBJ2-4 many TRBV28 ASSLRDTGRTKNIQY
TRBJ2-1 few TRBV6-4 ASSDSLERDNEQF
TRBJ2-1 - TRBV15 ATSSGLVSYNEQF
TRBJ1-2 many TRBV6-1 ASSEIAGYYGYT
TRBJ2-3 many TRBV5-1 ASTAGEGSADTQY
TRBJ1-1 many TRBV2 ASSGQLNTEAF
TRBJ1-1 many TRBV6-1 ASSPGRTTEAF